The rows below give T cell receptor beta chains drawn from one sample of a study of cytomegalovirus exposure and HLA in healthy donors. Profiled with immunoSEQ multiplex PCR; TCRdb holds only in-frame clones, not every one. The profile covers roughly 300,000 clones, with roughly 88% appearing a single time and under 0.85% taken by the ten largest. Material: PBMCs. These receptor sequences come from a woman aged 18 to 35 in good health and CMV-seronegative. CDR3s include the opening cysteine and the closing phenylalanine or tryptophan. A D gene is named only where the DNA matches it firmly. Size tells how often a clone was seen (once, few, many) or the class of an expanded clone, and some rows leave it out.

abundance,v_gene,d_gene,j_gene,CDR3aa,CDR3nt
-,TRBV19,-,TRBJ2-2,CASSTTGLNTGELFF,TGTGCCAGTAGTACGACTGGACTGAACACCGGGGAGCTGTTTTTT
-,TRBV9,-,TRBJ2-3,CASSTTGPPDTQYF,TGTGCCAGCAGCACGACAGGCCCGCCAGATACGCAGTATTTT
once,TRBV2,-,TRBJ1-1,CASRGHLLHEAFF,TGTGCCAGCAGGGGCCACTTACTGCATGAAGCTTTCTTT
-,TRBV5-6,-,TRBJ2-7,CASSPHGYEQYF,TGTGCCAGCAGCCCCCACGGGTACGAGCAGTACTTC
-,TRBV7-8,TRBD1,TRBJ1-1,CASSPQQGASEAFF,TGTGCCAGCAGCCCCCAGCAGGGGGCTTCTGAAGCTTTCTTT
-,TRBV11-2,-,TRBJ2-1,CASSPRAGLGIYNEQFF,TGTGCCAGCAGCCCCAGAGCGGGTCTGGGGATATACAATGAGCAGTTCTTC
once,TRBV9,TRBD2,TRBJ2-7,CASSVVGTSGMGEQYF,TGTGCCAGCAGCGTAGTTGGGACTAGCGGGATGGGCGAGCAGTACTTC
few,TRBV30,TRBD1,TRBJ1-2,CAWSLTGDSGGYTF,TGTGCCTGGAGTCTGACAGGGGACTCTGGTGGCTACACCTTC
-,TRBV9,TRBD2,TRBJ2-7,CASSVAGLAGEWEQYF,TGTGCCAGCAGCGTAGCAGGACTAGCGGGAGAGTGGGAGCAGTACTTC
-,TRBV30,-,TRBJ2-5,CAWSVLGGETQYF,TGTGCCTGGAGTGTACTGGGGGGAGAGACCCAGTACTTC
-,TRBV19,TRBD1,TRBJ2-7,CASSFLSGTVPYEQYF,TGTGCCAGTAGCTTTTTATCCGGGACAGTCCCTTACGAGCAGTACTTC
-,TRBV13,TRBD1,TRBJ2-7,CASSPGDRSYEQYF,TGTGCCAGCAGCCCCGGGGACAGGTCATACGAGCAGTACTTC